This entry lists 10 T cell receptor beta chains sequenced from one sample in a study of T cells in Graves' hyperthyroidism and ophthalmopathy. RNA transcripts provided the source from which TCR beta CDR3 regions were amplified. A first-round RT-PCR of the TCR CDR3 used the HTBI primer set. TCRdb recomputed calls from the multiplex PCR reads with MiXCR, one row per CDR3 protein. The data contain hundreds of thousands of distinct CDR3 sequences, approximately 22% of them seen just once; the ten biggest clones take up about 53%. The sequencing sample was made of blood. The receptors were gathered from an older woman with Graves' ophthalmopathy.

This chain links TRBV29-1 with TRBJ2-5; D gene unclear. The V gene's germline CDR1 is SQVTM and CDR2 ANQGSEA. This CDR3 has 12 amino acids. The germline V and J ends were trimmed by 4 bases and 1 base, with 7 bases remaining between them. The CDR3 spells CSVARAQETQYF. The CDR3 DNA reads as TGCAGCGTTGCTAGGGCCCAAGAGACCCAGTACTTC.

The V gene is TRBV28, the J gene TRBJ2-4; weak D call: TRBD1 (7 bases). Trimming left V 6 bases short and J 8 bases short, with 20 bases between. The CDR3 spans 15 residues. Germline CDR1 and CDR2: MDHEN and SYDVKM. The CDR3 protein is CASSPGVLQGDIQYF. The CDR3 DNA reads as TGTGCCAGCAGCCCGGGGGTCCTCCAGGGGGACATTCAGTACTTC.

The chain couples TRBV5-6 to TRBJ1-2; the D is unclear. V was shortened by 3 bases and J by 4 bases, with 10 bases between the two germline ends. The CDR3 extends over 13 amino acids. CDR1 is SGHDT and CDR2 is YYEEEE in the germline V gene. The CDR3: CASSSGWSYGYTF. The CDR3 coding sequence is TGTGCCAGCAGCTCCGGATGGAGCTATGGCTACACCTTC. The full variable domain, its missing parts supplied by reference TRBV5-6 and TRBJ1-2, is DAGVTQSPTHLIKTRGQQVTLRCSPKSGHDTVSWYQQALGQGPQFIFQYYEEEERQRGNFPDRFSGHQFPNYSSELNVNALLLGDSALYLCASSSGWSYGYTFGSGTRLTVV.

This clonotype was counted a few times. The chain joins TRBV5-5 to TRBJ2-1; D possibly corresponds to TRBD2 (6 bases). Germline CDR1 SGHKS, CDR2 YYEKEE (reference sequence). V gave up 5 bases and J gave up 2 bases, with 14 bases separating them. CDR3 length equals 15 residues. CDR3 sequence (DNA): TGTGCCAGCAGTTGGGACTTCTTAACCTACAATGAGCAGTTCTTC. Amino acids: CASSWDFLTYNEQFF.

The sample holds a few counts of this clonotype. This chain uses TRBV6-2 or TRBV6-3 with TRBJ2-5, with TRBD2 matching 9 bases. The CDR3 contains 16 residues. CDR1 MNHEY and CDR2 SVGEGT come from the germline V gene. V shed 0 bases and J 6 bases; nucleotides not matched to a gene: 8. CDR3 sequence (DNA): TGTGCCAGCAGTTACTCGAGCGGGGGGTTAGCAAAGACCCAGTACTTC. Translated: CASSYSSGGLAKTQYF.

This clonotype was detected many times. DNA of the CDR3: TGTGCCAGCAGTTTTAGGCTAGCGGGTACCTCGTCCTACAATGAGCAGTTCTTC. This gives the protein CASSFRLAGTSSYNEQFF. This rearrangement joins TRBV28 to TRBJ2-1; 8 bases align to TRBD2. The CDR3 is made up of 18 amino acids. From germline, CDR1 is MDHEN and CDR2 SYDVKM. V was clipped by 3 bases and J by 1 base; unmatched bases: 11.

This clonotype has a handful of counts. The chain employs TRBV3-1 and TRBJ2-7; TRBD2 aligns across 8 bases. V lost 2 bases to trimming and J lost 0 bases; unmatched junction nucleotides: 3. Germline values: CDR1 LGHDT, CDR2 YNNKEL (reference sequence). The CDR3 totals 15 residues. CDR3 nucleotides: TGTGCCAGCAGCCAATCTAGCGGGTCCTCCTACGAGCAGTACTTC. Translating it yields CASSQSSGSSYEQYF.

The chain recombines TRBV6-2 or TRBV6-3 with TRBJ1-6; 9 nucleotides agree with TRBD1. V lost 5 bases and J lost 8; bases outside the gene matches: 4. This CDR3 is built from 14 residues. Germline CDR1 is MNHEY and CDR2 is SVGEGT. The CDR3 nucleotides are TGTGCCAGCAGTGTACAGGGGGCGGATTCACCCCTCCACTTT. Translated, it gives CASSVQGADSPLHF.

The CDR3 nucleotides are TGTGCCAGTAGTATAGCGCCAGGGGGCAATCAGCCCCAGCATTTT. It translates to CASSIAPGGNQPQHF. V is TRBV19 and J is TRBJ1-5, with D perhaps TRBD1 (6 bases). Germline assignment: CDR1 LNHDA and CDR2 SQIVND (reference sequence). The V end was cut by 1 base, the J end by 2 bases, with 9 bases between. This CDR3 contains 15 residues.

This clonotype was counted only a few times. The V call is TRBV27, the J call TRBJ1-5, with D unresolved. CDR3 length: 15 amino acids. CDR1 MNHEY and CDR2 SMNVEV come from the germline V gene (reference sequence). Trimming left V 5 bases short and J 0 bases short, with 11 bases between. CDR3 sequence reads: CASSPLVDSNQPQHF. CDR3 DNA: TGTGCCAGCAGTCCCCTCGTTGATAGCAATCAGCCCCAGCATTTT.